These T cell receptor beta chains were read from a single sample in a study of Graves' ophthalmopathy and Graves' hyperthyroidism. TCRdb recomputed calls from the multiplex PCR reads with MiXCR, one row per CDR3 protein. The sample has some 360,000 distinct CDR3 sequences, about a sixth seen once. Material for sequencing was peripheral blood. Receptors were obtained from an adult woman with stable Graves' hyperthyroidism. Each CDR3 is given with its conserved first and last residue. A D gene is named only where the DNA matches it firmly. Sizes are listed as once, few or many counts, or a class when the clone is expanded.

cdr3_aa cdr3_nt j_call d_call clone_size v_call
CANGPTRGPFYEQYF TGTGCCAATGGGCCTACCCGAGGGCCTTTCTACGAGCAGTACTTC TRBJ2-7 . many TRBV28
CASRTMDGGGTGELFF TGTGCCAGCAGGACCATGGACGGCGGGGGCACCGGGGAGCTGTTTTTT TRBJ2-2 TRBD2 many TRBV6-1
CAISESGLSNYGYTF TGTGCCATCAGTGAGTCGGGCCTCTCTAACTATGGCTACACCTTC TRBJ1-2 . many TRBV10-3
CASSLVAENTEAFF TGCGCCAGCAGCTTGGTAGCAGAGAACACTGAAGCTTTCTTT TRBJ1-1 . many TRBV5-1
CASSSPGGSSSYEQYF TGTGCCAGCAGTTCCCCCGGCGGGTCGAGCTCCTACGAGCAGTACTTC TRBJ2-7 . many TRBV28
CASIYYDGTGTGELFF TGTGCCAGCATTTATTATGACGGGACAGGGACCGGGGAGCTGTTTTTT TRBJ2-2 TRBD1 many TRBV6-5
CASTHAWWGQGSGELFF TGTGCCAGCACCCACGCCTGGTGGGGACAGGGTTCCGGGGAGCTGTTTTTT TRBJ2-2 TRBD1 many TRBV28
CSAPRVLVRAEAFF TGCAGTGCTCCCAGGGTCCTCGTGAGGGCTGAAGCTTTCTTT TRBJ1-1 . many TRBV20-1
CASNPLAELGETQYF TGTGCCAGCAACCCATTAGCGGAGTTAGGAGAGACCCAGTACTTC TRBJ2-5 . many TRBV27
CASSAYRENTGELFF TGTGCCAGCAGTGCTTACAGGGAGAACACCGGGGAGCTGTTTTTT TRBJ2-2 . many TRBV27
CASSDGTANTEAFF TGTGCCAGCAGCGACGGGACAGCGAACACTGAAGCTTTCTTT TRBJ1-1 TRBD1 many TRBV6-1
CASSKSEKETQYF TGTGCCAGCAGTAAAAGCGAGAAAGAGACCCAGTACTTC TRBJ2-5 . many TRBV27
CASSDSHTGNTEAFF TGTGCCAGCAGTGACTCTCACACCGGGAACACTGAAGCTTTCTTT TRBJ1-1 . few TRBV2
CASSLVGSEQYF TGTGCCAGCAGCTTGGTGGGAAGCGAGCAGTACTTC TRBJ2-7 . many TRBV5-4
CAISETTDPRGYTF TGTGCCATCAGTGAGACTACGGACCCCCGTGGCTACACCTTC TRBJ1-2 . many TRBV10-3
CASRPNFGVGNEQYF TGTGCCAGCAGACCCAACTTCGGGGTTGGGAACGAGCAGTACTTC TRBJ2-7 . many TRBV27
CASSPDGEMITEAFF TGTGCCAGCAGCCCGGATGGGGAGATGATAACTGAAGCTTTCTTT TRBJ1-1 . many TRBV7-3
CASSPWRIGERNTGELFF TGTGCCAGCAGTCCCTGGAGGATAGGGGAAAGAAACACCGGGGAGCTGTTTTTT TRBJ2-2 . many TRBV28
CSARIAGEETQYF TGCAGTGCGAGAATAGCGGGAGAAGAGACCCAGTACTTC TRBJ2-5 TRBD2 many TRBV20-1
CATGQGGGNQPQHF TGTGCCACAGGACAGGGAGGGGGCAATCAGCCCCAGCATTTT TRBJ1-5 TRBD1 many TRBV24-1
CASSPAGQGGTGELFF TGTGCCAGCTCACCAGCAGGACAGGGTGGAACCGGGGAGCTGTTTTTT TRBJ2-2 TRBD1 few TRBV18
CASSLGGQLYEQYF TGTGCCAGCAGCTTAGGCGGACAGCTATACGAGCAGTACTTC TRBJ2-7 . many TRBV11-2
CASSPGRGGYEQYF TGTGCCAGCAGCCCCGGCAGGGGGGGCTACGAGCAGTACTTC TRBJ2-7 . few TRBV7-9
CASSLDLSKTGDLFYPLAKNIKYF TGTGCCAGCAGCTTAGACTTGTCCAAGACAGGGGACCTCTTCTACCCTCTAGCCAAAAACATTAAGTACTTC TRBJ2-4 TRBD1 few TRBV11-2